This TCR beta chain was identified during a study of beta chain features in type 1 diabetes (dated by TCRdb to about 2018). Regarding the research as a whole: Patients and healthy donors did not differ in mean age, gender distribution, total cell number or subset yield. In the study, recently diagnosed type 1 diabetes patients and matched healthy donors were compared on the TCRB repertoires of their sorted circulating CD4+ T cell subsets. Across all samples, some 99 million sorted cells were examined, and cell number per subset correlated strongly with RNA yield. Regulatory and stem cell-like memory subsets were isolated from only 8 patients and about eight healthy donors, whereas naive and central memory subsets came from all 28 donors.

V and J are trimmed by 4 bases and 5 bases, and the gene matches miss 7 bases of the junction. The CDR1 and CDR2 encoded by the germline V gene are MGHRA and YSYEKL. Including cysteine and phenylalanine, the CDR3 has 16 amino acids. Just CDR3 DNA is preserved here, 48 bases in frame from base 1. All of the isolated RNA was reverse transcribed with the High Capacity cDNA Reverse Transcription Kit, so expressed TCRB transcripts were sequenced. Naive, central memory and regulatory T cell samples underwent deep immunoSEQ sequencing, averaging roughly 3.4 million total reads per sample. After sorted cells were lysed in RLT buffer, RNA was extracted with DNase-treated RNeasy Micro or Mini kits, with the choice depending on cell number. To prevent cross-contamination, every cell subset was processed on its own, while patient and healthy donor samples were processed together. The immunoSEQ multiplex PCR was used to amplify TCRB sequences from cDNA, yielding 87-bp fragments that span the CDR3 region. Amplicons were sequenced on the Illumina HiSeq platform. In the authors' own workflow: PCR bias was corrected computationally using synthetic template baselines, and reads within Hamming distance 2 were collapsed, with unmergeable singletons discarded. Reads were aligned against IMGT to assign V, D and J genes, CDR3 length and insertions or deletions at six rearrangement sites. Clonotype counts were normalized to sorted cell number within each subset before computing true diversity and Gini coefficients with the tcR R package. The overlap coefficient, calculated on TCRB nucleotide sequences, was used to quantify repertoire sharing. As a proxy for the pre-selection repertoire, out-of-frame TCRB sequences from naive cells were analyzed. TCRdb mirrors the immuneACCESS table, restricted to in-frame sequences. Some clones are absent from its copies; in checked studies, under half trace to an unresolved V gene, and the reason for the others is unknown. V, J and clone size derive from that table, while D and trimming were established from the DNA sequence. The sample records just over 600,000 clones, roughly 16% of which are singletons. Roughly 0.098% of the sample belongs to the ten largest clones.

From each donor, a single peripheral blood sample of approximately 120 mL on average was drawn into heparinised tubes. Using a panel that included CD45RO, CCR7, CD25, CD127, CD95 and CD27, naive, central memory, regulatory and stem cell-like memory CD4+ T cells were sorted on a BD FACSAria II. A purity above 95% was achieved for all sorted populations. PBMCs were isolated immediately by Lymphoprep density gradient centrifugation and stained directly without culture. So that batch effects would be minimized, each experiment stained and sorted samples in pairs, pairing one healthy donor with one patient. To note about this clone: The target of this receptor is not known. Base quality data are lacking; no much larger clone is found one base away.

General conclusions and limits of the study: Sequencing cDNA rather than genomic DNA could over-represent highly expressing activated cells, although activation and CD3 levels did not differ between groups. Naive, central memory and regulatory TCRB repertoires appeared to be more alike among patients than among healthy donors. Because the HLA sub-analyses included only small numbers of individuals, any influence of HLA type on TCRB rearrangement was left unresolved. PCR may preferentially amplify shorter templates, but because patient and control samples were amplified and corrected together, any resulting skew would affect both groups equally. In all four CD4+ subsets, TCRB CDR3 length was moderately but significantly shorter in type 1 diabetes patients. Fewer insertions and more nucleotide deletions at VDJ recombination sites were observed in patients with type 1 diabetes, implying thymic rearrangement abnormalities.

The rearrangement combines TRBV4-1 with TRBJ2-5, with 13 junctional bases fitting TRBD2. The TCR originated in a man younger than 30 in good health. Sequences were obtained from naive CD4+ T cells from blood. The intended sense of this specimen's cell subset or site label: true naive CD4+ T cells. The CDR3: CASSLGLAGEEETQYF. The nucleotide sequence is TGCGCCAGCAGCCTTGGACTAGCGGGAGAAGAGGAGACCCAGTACTTC.